This TCR beta chain was obtained from a study of CD8 T cells in ankylosing spondylitis. The germline CDR1 and CDR2 sequences are MNHEY and SMNVEV (reference sequence). The CDR3 runs 14 residues. Deletions cut 5 bases from V and 10 bases from J, with 18 bases between. Study observations and caveats: Within peripheral blood, clones linked to disease were CD8+ and relatively rare. Ankylosing spondylitis blood seemed to carry a telltale TCR beta motif made of under ten highly homologous variants. The authors reported significant enrichment of disease-linked clones in matched ankylosing spondylitis synovial fluid.

With respect to this clonotype: Its antigen remains unknown.

Quantitative 5'-RACE with molecular barcodes generated TCR beta libraries. One entry per CDR3 protein, called by TCRdb with MiXCR from the 5' RACE reads. The table has 200,000 to 250,000 distinct CDR3 sequences, approximately 20% seen once; the top ten hold about 42%. Material for sequencing was blood, either unsorted or a sorted T cell fraction (not recorded which). The gene calls are TRBV27 and TRBJ2-1; D may be TRBD2 (5 bases). This receptor was obtained from a male donor with ankylosing spondylitis. CDR3 loop: CASSIGVSEAEQFF. The CDR3 DNA is TGTGCCAGCAGTATTGGGGTTAGCGAGGCAGAGCAGTTCTTC.